One and the same sample provided the 6 T cell receptor beta chains below, sequenced in a study of blood T cell repertoires in COVID-19. The table came from immunoSEQ multiplex PCR; TCRdb's copy has only in-frame clones and leaves some out. The sample consists of about 130,000 clones, about four fifths of them appearing once. What was sequenced was peripheral blood. These receptors came from a man aged 40-49 years with active or convalescent COVID-19.

There are a few counts of this clone. The chain uses TRBV24-1 and TRBJ2-2; TRBD1 matches at 10 bases. This CDR3 comprises 17 residues. The V and J ends lost 4 bases and 5 bases, in that order; junction bases with no gene match: 9. Germline values: CDR1 KGHDR, CDR2 SFDVKD. DNA for the CDR3: TGTGCCACCAGTGACCCCGGGACAGGGGTTGGGACCGGGGAGCTGTTTTTT. It translates to CATSDPGTGVGTGELFF.

CDR3: CASSPGGADYGYTF. CDR3 in DNA: TGTGCCAGCTCACCGGGGGGGGCAGACTATGGCTACACCTTC. The chain uses TRBV18 and TRBJ1-2, with a tentative D call TRBD1 (6 bases). V was shortened by 3 bases and J by 3 bases, with 11 bases between the two germline ends. Germline loops: CDR1 KGHSH, CDR2 LQKENI. This CDR3 is 14 amino acids long.

The rearrangement uses TRBV2 and TRBJ1-4, with D hard to call. Per the germline V gene, CDR1 is SNHLY and CDR2 is FYNNEI. V shed 8 bases and J shed 3 bases, with 19 bases lying between them. The CDR3 contains 16 residues. CDR3 coding DNA: TGTGCCAGCCACCGTCCAGGCGGGCGGTCTAATGAAAAACTGTTTTTT. Encoded protein: CASHRPGGRSNEKLFF.

The rearrangement joins TRBV4-2 to TRBJ2-7, with 7 bases fitting TRBD1. The J segment lost 1 base and the V segment lost 3 bases, leaving 12 bases of the junction unmatched. Germline loops: CDR1 LGHNA, CDR2 YNFKEQ. The CDR3 spans 17 residues. The CDR3 spells CASSHPLGTELSYEQYF. CDR3 in DNA: TGTGCCAGCAGCCATCCCCTCGGGACAGAACTTTCCTACGAGCAGTACTTC.

The chain employs TRBV11-2 and TRBJ1-4; no definite D call. CDR1 SGHAT and CDR2 FQNNGV come from the germline V gene. This CDR3 spans 13 amino acids. Trimming took off 5 bases at V and 8 bases at J, with 12 bases between the two ends. Here the CDR3 DNA reads TGTGCCAGCAGCCCCTGGGCGGGGGAAAAACTGTTTTTT. Translated: CASSPWAGEKLFF.

V usage is TRBV7-2 and J usage is TRBJ1-1; 7 bases match TRBD1. Germline V lookup: CDR1 SGHTA, CDR2 FQGNSA. V shed 8 bases and J 0 bases; nucleotides not matched to a gene: 9. The CDR3 is 15 residues long. The CDR3 DNA follows: TGTGCCAGCTCAACAGGGGCCCAAATGAACACTGAAGCTTTCTTT. Its translation: CASSTGAQMNTEAFF.